A single sample gave rise to the 23 T cell receptor beta chains below, sequenced in a study of early T cells in non-severe SARS-CoV-2 infection (dated by TCRdb to the early 2020s). The receptor library was made with 5' RACE. Instrument used: NextSeq 500. The public sequencing data were trimmed at Q25 with fastp and processed into clonotypes with MiXCR by TCRdb, which kept only in-frame beta chains. Here each entry gathers all rows of one CDR3 protein and keeps the most common genes and DNA. Present in this sample are tens of thousands of distinct CDR3 sequences, more than 4% of which were seen just once. The top ten hold approximately 5% of the sample. What was sequenced was whole blood. The receptors derive from an adult who was a healthcare worker with PCR-confirmed SARS-CoV-2 infection or an uninfected control (not recorded which).

This clonotype was seen a handful of times. The V call is TRBV27, the J call TRBJ2-3, with D possibly TRBD1 on 5 matching bases. Germline loops: CDR1 MNHEY, CDR2 SMNVEV (reference sequence). V gave up 7 bases and J gave up 2 bases, with 13 bases separating them. The CDR3 is 14 residues long. The CDR3 sequence is CASNRRGLTDTQYF. The CDR3 DNA sequence: TGTGCCAGCAATCGAAGGGGCCTCACAGATACGCAGTATTTT.

In this sample, this clonotype turned up many times. The chain recombines TRBV18 with TRBJ2-3, with 7 bases aligning to TRBD1. Trimming cost V 3 bases and J 1 base; bases outside gene matches: 7. CDR3 length equals 16 residues. CDR1 and CDR2 (germline): KGHSH, LQKENI. The CDR3 reads CASSPWGTGGTDTQYF. The CDR3 DNA sequence: TGTGCCAGCTCACCTTGGGGTACAGGGGGCACAGATACGCAGTATTTT.

This clonotype was detected a few times. This chain connects TRBV5-1 to TRBJ1-3; no firm D call. Germline CDR1 is SGHRS and CDR2 is YFSETQ. The CDR3 covers 14 residues. V was pared by 5 bases and J by 2 bases, with 11 bases between. CDR3 sequence (DNA): TGCGCCAGCAGACACCGGACGGCTGGAAACACCATATATTTT. As protein: CASRHRTAGNTIYF.

This clonotype was counted ten times or more. The V and J genes are TRBV24-1 and TRBJ1-1; 9 nucleotides line up with TRBD1. Germline values: CDR1 KGHDR, CDR2 SFDVKD. V shed 7 bases and J 5 bases; nucleotides not matched to a gene: 4. The CDR3 has 13 amino acids. The CDR3 loop is CATRGQGGTEAFF. For the CDR3, the DNA is TGTGCCACCAGGGGACAGGGAGGGACTGAAGCTTTCTTT.

This clonotype was counted between two and nine times. The rearrangement links TRBV20-1 to TRBJ1-1; D might be TRBD1 (5 bases). Trimming left V 4 bases short and J 0 bases short, with 9 bases between. Germline loops: CDR1 DFQATT, CDR2 SNEGSKA (reference sequence). The CDR3 spans 13 residues. The CDR3 DNA follows: TGCAGTGCTACGGGACTCCTGAACACTGAAGCTTTCTTT. Its translation: CSATGLLNTEAFF.

This clonotype was seen more than once but under ten times. DNA for the CDR3: TGTGCCAGCAGCAAAACCCCGTACTCTGGAAACACCATATATTTT. This translates into CASSKTPYSGNTIYF. The chain carries TRBV21-1 and TRBJ1-3. TRBV21-1 corresponds to a pseudogene. This CDR3 is 15 amino acids long.

This clonotype showed up many times. This chain uses TRBV19 with TRBJ2-7, with 7 bases identical to TRBD2. CDR3 length equals 17 residues. The ends lost 5 bases at V and 3 bases at J; junction bases unmatched: 16. Germline V CDR1 and CDR2: LNHDA, SQIVND (reference sequence). Written as DNA, the CDR3 is TGTGCCAGTAGTTCATCCCTAACTAGCGCCAACTACTACGAGCAGTACTTC. This codes for CASSSSLTSANYYEQYF. Full variable domain (missing parts from reference TRBV19 and TRBJ2-7): DGGITQSPKYLFRKEGQNVTLSCEQNLNHDAMYWYRQDPGQGLRLIYYSQIVNDFQKGDIAEGYSVSREKKESFPLTVTSAQKNPTAFYLCASSSSLTSANYYEQYFGPGTRLTVT.

This clonotype was seen repeatedly, ten times or more. This chain uses TRBV12-2 with TRBJ2-5; TRBD2 was called by the table and not checked on the DNA. TRBV12-2 is a known pseudogene. The CDR3 totals 16 residues. CDR3 sequence: CASRPQAGTSGKTQYF. The CDR3 DNA follows: TGTGCAAGTCGCCCTCAGGCCGGGACTAGCGGCAAGACCCAGTACTTC.

This clonotype occurred many times. The chain has TRBV5-1 and TRBJ2-3; D perhaps matches TRBD2 (7 bases). Germline CDR1 reads SGHRS; CDR2 reads YFSETQ. Trimming pared 2 bases from V and 2 bases from J, leaving 15 bases between. This CDR3 region has 16 residues. CDR3 region: CASSLVGAGATDTQYF. The CDR3, as DNA: TGCGCCAGCAGCTTAGTTGGGGCGGGGGCCACAGATACGCAGTATTTT. Looking up the rest from reference TRBV5-1 and TRBJ2-3 gives the full variable domain: KAGVTQTPRYLIKTRGQQVTLSCSPISGHRSVSWYQQTPGQGLQFLFEYFSETQRNKGNFPGRFSGRQFSNSRSEMNVSTLELGDSALYLCASSLVGAGATDTQYFGPGTRLTVL.

This clonotype was seen a few times. The chain links TRBV19 to TRBJ2-5; perhaps TRBD1 as D (6 bases). The germline V gene encodes CDR1 LNHDA and CDR2 SQIVND (reference sequence). The CDR3 totals 16 residues. V gave up 6 bases and J gave up 2 bases, with 19 bases separating them. The CDR3 DNA sequence: TGTGCCAGTAGGGTAGGGAAGGGCAGGGGTCAAGAGACCCAGTACTTC. Amino acid sequence: CASRVGKGRGQETQYF. The whole variable domain, remainder taken from reference TRBV19 and TRBJ2-5, is DGGITQSPKYLFRKEGQNVTLSCEQNLNHDAMYWYRQDPGQGLRLIYYSQIVNDFQKGDIAEGYSVSREKKESFPLTVTSAQKNPTAFYLCASRVGKGRGQETQYFGPGTRLLVL.

This clonotype was observed many times. The chain links TRBV7-2 to TRBJ2-3, with 8 bases matching TRBD2. In germline, CDR1 is SGHTA, CDR2 FQGNSA. V dropped 2 bases and J dropped 6; count of bases not matched to a gene: 4. This CDR3 comprises 14 residues. The CDR3 sequence: CASSLNGRVDTQYF. For the CDR3, the DNA is TGTGCCAGCAGCTTAAACGGGAGGGTGGATACGCAGTATTTT.

There are a few counts of this clonotype. The genes are TRBV11-2 and TRBJ1-1; D is unclear. Germline V gene data show CDR1 as SGHAT and CDR2 as FQNNGV. The V end lost 2 bases, the J end lost 1 base, and 5 bases lay between the germline ends. The CDR3 covers 13 residues. In nucleotides, the CDR3 is TGTGCCAGCAGCTTAAATTGGAACACTGAAGCTTTCTTT. This sequence encodes CASSLNWNTEAFF. The complete variable domain, with remaining parts taken from reference TRBV11-2 and TRBJ1-1, reads EAGVAQSPRYKIIEKRQSVAFWCNPISGHATLYWYQQILGQGPKLLIQFQNNGVVDDSQLPKDRFSAERLKGVDSTLKIQPAKLEDSAVYLCASSLNWNTEAFFGQGTRLTVV.

This clonotype was seen more than once but under ten times. The rearrangement links TRBV6-5 to TRBJ1-3; D perhaps matches TRBD1 (6 bases). V lost 5 bases and J 4 bases, leaving 12 bases between the germline ends. CDR3 length: 14 residues. CDR1 and CDR2 (germline): MNHEY, SVGAGI. CDR3 bases: TGTGCCAGCAGTAAGACAGGCCCAGGAAACACCATATATTTT. Translating it yields CASSKTGPGNTIYF.

In this sample, this clonotype turned up many times. V and J are TRBV7-2 and TRBJ2-3; 7 nucleotides align to TRBD2. This CDR3 is built from 15 residues. J gave up 1 base and V 5 bases, and 6 bases lay outside the gene matches. Germline V gene lookup returns CDR1 SGHTA and CDR2 FQGNSA. Here the CDR3 DNA reads TGTGCCAGCAGCCCCCAGACTAGCCGCACAGATACGCAGTATTTT. Translating gives CASSPQTSRTDTQYF.

This clonotype was detected a few times. The chain couples TRBV7-9 to TRBJ2-4, with a weak D call TRBD1 (6 bases). This CDR3 is 15 amino acids long. Germline CDR1 is SEHNR and CDR2 is FQNEAQ (reference sequence). V was clipped by 2 bases and J by 3 bases, with 11 bases between them. CDR3 DNA: TGTGCCAGCAGCTTAAGGACAGACGGCAAAAACATTCAGTACTTC. It specifies CASSLRTDGKNIQYF.

This clonotype was counted ten times or more. V and J are TRBV12-3 or TRBV12-4 and TRBJ1-1, with D possibly matching TRBD1 (5 bases). This CDR3 spans 14 amino acids. Trimming took off 8 bases at V and 5 bases at J, with 18 bases between the two ends. CDR3 nucleotide sequence: TGTGCCAGCCTTACCGGGGGGGGTTGGACTGAAGCTTTCTTT. It yields the protein CASLTGGGWTEAFF.

This clonotype was recorded many times. This rearrangement joins TRBV20-1 to TRBJ2-1, with D perhaps matching TRBD2 (5 bases). Germline V gene data show CDR1 as DFQATT and CDR2 as SNEGSKA (reference sequence). Trimming removed 7 bases from V and 4 bases from J, with 11 bases in between. CDR3 length: 12 residues. As DNA, the CDR3 is TGCAGTGAACGGACGGGGTACAATGAGCAGTTCTTC. Its translation is CSERTGYNEQFF.

This clonotype was recorded many times. J is TRBJ2-3 and V is TRBV5-1; possible D gene TRBD1, 5 bases. With 4 bases removed from V and 1 base from J, the gap between germline ends came to 10 bases. Germline values: CDR1 SGHRS, CDR2 YFSETQ. This CDR3 is built from 14 residues. The DNA of the CDR3 is TGCGCCAGCAGCGTCCAGGGTGGCACAGATACGCAGTATTTT. The encoded protein is CASSVQGGTDTQYF.

The chain combines TRBV7-2 with TRBJ2-7; 12 bases line up with TRBD2. The CDR3 loop spans 15 amino acids. Germline loops: CDR1 SGHTA, CDR2 FQGNSA. V was pared by 1 base and J by 7 bases, with 5 bases of the junction left unmatched. The CDR3 here is CASSLELAGGREQYF. CDR3 bases: TGTGCCAGCAGCTTAGAGCTAGCGGGAGGGAGGGAGCAGTACTTC.

This clonotype was counted at least ten times. This chain connects TRBV25-1 to TRBJ2-2; no definite D call. The CDR3 totals 16 residues. In germline, CDR1 is MGHDK, CDR2 SYGVNS. V was shortened by 2 bases and J by 0 bases, with 10 bases between the two germline ends. CDR3 bases: TGTGCCAGCAGTGAAAAACACGGGTCGAACACCGGGGAGCTGTTTTTT. It encodes CASSEKHGSNTGELFF.

The chain recombines TRBV29-1 with TRBJ2-7, with D perhaps given as TRBD1 or TRBD2 (5 bases each). The CDR3 totals 13 residues. The V and J ends lost 4 bases and 1 base respectively, with 11 bases between them. In germline, CDR1 is SQVTM, CDR2 ANQGSEA. The CDR3 loop is CSVVGTESYEQYF. The DNA of the CDR3 is TGCAGCGTTGTCGGGACCGAGTCCTACGAGCAGTACTTC.

This clonotype has ten or more counts. The chain couples TRBV7-3 to TRBJ2-1, with 9 bases fitting TRBD2. J gave up 11 bases and V 9 bases, and 11 bases lay outside the gene matches. Germline V gene data show CDR1 as SGHTA and CDR2 as FQGTGA. The CDR3 is 13 residues long. The CDR3 DNA reads as TGTGCCAGTCTAGCGGGGAGTACAATGAAGCAGTTCTTC. As protein: CASLAGSTMKQFF.

This chain connects TRBV7-2 to TRBJ2-2; TRBD2 agrees at 9 bases. The germline CDR1 and CDR2 sequences are SGHTA and FQGNSA. V was pared by 5 bases and J by 5 bases, with 3 bases of the junction left unmatched. The length of the CDR3 is 14 residues. CDR3 residues: CASSPGLATGELFF. In nucleotides, the CDR3 is TGTGCCAGCAGCCCGGGACTAGCAACCGGGGAGCTGTTTTTT.